This TCR beta chain stems from a study of control samples from healthy donors and cancer patients. Of note for this clone: The same CDR3 arises from other DNA sequences in this sample as well.

Sequencing was performed with immunoSEQ multiplex PCR; in TCRdb, only in-frame clones are kept and a portion is missing. Of some 150,000 clones listed, approximately 94% are singletons. Germline values: CDR1 KGHSH, CDR2 LQKENI. The CDR3 runs to 13 residues. V dropped 0 bases and J dropped 0 bases, with 3 bases sitting between them. The source of this sequence is a man aged 55 to 70 with colorectal cancer. This chain uses TRBV18 with TRBJ2-7; D is unclear. Sequenced sample: PBMCs. The CDR3 DNA follows: TGTGCCAGCTCACCACCTAGCTCCTACGAGCAGTACTTC. Amino acids: CASSPPSSYEQYF.